This T cell receptor (beta chain) was recorded in a study of T cell responses to AZD1222 COVID-19 vaccine. This table comes from immunoSEQ multiplex PCR, and its TCRdb copy is limited to in-frame clones, with some not included. The sample holds about 120,000 clones; approximately 92% are singletons and the top ten take around 15%. The ends lost 8 bases at V and 7 bases at J; junction bases unmatched: 1. The CDR3 contains 12 residues. This clone showed up just once. This chain links TRBV12-3 or TRBV12-4 with TRBJ2-1; 11 bases fit TRBD1. The TCR was taken from an adult in good health. Sample: peripheral blood, taken on day 0 of AZD1222 vaccination. CDR3 sequence: CASGQGANEQFF. CDR3 sequence (DNA): TGTGCCAGCGGACAGGGGGCTAATGAGCAGTTCTTC.